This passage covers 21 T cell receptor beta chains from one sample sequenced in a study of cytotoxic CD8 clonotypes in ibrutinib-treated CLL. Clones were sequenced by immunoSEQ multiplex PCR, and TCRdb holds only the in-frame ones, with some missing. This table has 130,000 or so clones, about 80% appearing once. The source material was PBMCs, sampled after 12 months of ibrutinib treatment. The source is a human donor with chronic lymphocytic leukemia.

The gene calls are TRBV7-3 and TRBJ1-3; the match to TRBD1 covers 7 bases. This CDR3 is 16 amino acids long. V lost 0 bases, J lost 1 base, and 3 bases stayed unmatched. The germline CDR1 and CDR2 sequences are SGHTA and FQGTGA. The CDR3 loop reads CASSLTTGDSGNTIYF. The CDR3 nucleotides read TGTGCCAGCAGCTTAACAACAGGGGATTCTGGAAACACCATATATTTT.

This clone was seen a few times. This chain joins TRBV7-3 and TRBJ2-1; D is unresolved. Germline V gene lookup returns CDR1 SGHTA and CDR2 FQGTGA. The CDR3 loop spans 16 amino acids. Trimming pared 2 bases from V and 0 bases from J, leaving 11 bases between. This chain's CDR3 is CASSLAAYSSYNEQFF. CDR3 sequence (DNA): TGTGCCAGCAGCTTAGCCGCATACAGCTCCTACAATGAGCAGTTCTTC.

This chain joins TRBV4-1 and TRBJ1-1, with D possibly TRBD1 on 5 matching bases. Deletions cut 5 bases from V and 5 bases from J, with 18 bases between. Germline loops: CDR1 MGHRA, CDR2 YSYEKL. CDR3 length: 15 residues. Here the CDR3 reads CASSARPGAATEAFF. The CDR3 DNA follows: TGCGCCAGCAGCGCCAGACCCGGGGCGGCAACTGAAGCTTTCTTT.

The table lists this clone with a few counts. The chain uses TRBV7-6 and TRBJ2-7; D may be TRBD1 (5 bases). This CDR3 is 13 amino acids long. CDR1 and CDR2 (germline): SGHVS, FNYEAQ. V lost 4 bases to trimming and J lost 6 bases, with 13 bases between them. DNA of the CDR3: TGTGCCAGCAGCTCCGCGGCAGGGTTCGAGCAGTACTTC. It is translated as CASSSAAGFEQYF.

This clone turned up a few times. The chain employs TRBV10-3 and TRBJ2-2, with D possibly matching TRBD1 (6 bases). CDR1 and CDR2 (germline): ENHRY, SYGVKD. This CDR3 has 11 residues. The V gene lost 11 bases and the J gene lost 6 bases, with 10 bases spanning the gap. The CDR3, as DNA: TGTGCCGTACAGGGTGCCGGGGAGCTGTTTTTT. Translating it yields CAVQGAGELFF.

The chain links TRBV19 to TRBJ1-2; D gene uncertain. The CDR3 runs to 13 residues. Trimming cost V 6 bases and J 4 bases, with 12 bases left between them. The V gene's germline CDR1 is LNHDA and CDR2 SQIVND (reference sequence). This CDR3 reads CASRRARLYGYTF. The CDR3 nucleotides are TGTGCCAGTAGAAGGGCAAGACTCTATGGCTACACCTTC.

This chain's CDR3 is CASSFRDGTYEQYF. CDR3 coding DNA: TGTGCCAGCAGTTTCCGGGACGGGACCTACGAGCAGTACTTC. The genes are TRBV27 and TRBJ2-7; D tentatively fits TRBD1 or TRBD2 (5 bases each). Germline values: CDR1 MNHEY, CDR2 SMNVEV (reference sequence). The CDR3 is 14 residues long. V was clipped by 3 bases and J by 2 bases, with 11 bases between them.

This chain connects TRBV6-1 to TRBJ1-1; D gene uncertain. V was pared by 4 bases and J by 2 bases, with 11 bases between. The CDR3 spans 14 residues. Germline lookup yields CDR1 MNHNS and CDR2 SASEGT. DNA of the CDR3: TGTGCCAGCAGTGTAGGAAGGGTAAACACTGAAGCTTTCTTT. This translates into CASSVGRVNTEAFF.

Here the CDR3 reads CASSAPDRNVDEQYF. The CDR3 DNA follows: TGTGCCAGCTCAGCCCCGGACAGGAACGTTGACGAGCAGTACTTC. The J gene is TRBJ2-7, the V gene TRBV18, with TRBD1 matching 7 bases. CDR1 and CDR2 (germline): KGHSH, LQKENI. This CDR3 spans 15 amino acids. V lost 5 bases and J lost 5; bases outside the gene matches: 12.

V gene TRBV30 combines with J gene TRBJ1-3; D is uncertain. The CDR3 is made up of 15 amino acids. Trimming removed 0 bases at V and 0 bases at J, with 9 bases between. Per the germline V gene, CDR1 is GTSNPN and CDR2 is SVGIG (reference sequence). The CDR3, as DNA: TGTGCCTGGAGTGTACTACGCAGCTCTGGAAACACCATATATTTT. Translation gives CAWSVLRSSGNTIYF.

The CDR3 coding sequence is TGTGCCAGCAGCTTTCTGACTAGCGTTGTTCCCTACGAGCAGTACTTC. Translating gives CASSFLTSVVPYEQYF. The chain is built from TRBV11-1 and TRBJ2-7; 8 nucleotides line up with TRBD2. With 3 bases clipped from V and 2 bases from J, the junction kept 9 bases outside the gene matches. CDR3 size: 16 residues. CDR1 is SGHAT, CDR2 FQDESV, per germline (reference sequence).

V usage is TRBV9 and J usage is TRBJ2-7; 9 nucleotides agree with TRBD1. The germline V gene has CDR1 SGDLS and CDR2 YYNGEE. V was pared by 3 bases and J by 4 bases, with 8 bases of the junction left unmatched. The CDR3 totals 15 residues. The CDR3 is CASSAGGTGLYEQYF. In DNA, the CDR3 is TGTGCCAGCAGCGCTGGAGGGACAGGGTTATACGAGCAGTACTTC.

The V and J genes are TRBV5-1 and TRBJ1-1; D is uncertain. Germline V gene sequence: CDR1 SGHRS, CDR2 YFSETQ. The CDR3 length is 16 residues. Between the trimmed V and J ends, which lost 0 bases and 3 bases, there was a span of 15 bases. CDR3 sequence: CASSLGADPRYTEAFF. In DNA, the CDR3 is TGCGCCAGCAGCTTGGGAGCGGATCCCCGCTACACTGAAGCTTTCTTT.

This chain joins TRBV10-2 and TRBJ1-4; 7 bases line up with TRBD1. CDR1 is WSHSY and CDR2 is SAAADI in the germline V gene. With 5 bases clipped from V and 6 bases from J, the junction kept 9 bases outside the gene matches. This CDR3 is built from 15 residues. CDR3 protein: CASSRTGTAHEKLFF. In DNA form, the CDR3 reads TGCGCCAGCAGTAGGACCGGGACAGCGCATGAAAAACTGTTTTTT.

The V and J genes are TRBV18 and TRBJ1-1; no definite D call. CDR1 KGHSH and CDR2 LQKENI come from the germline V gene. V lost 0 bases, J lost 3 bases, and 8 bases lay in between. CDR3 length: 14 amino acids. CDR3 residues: CASSPPTRHTEAFF. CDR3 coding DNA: TGTGCCAGCTCACCACCGACCCGGCACACTGAAGCTTTCTTT.

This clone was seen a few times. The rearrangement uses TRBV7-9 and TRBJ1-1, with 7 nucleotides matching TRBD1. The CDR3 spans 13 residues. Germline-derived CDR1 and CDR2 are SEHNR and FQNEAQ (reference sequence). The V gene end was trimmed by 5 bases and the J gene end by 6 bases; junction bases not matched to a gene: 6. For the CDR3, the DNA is TGTGCCAGCAGCGTACCGGGACAGCCTGAAGCTTTCTTT. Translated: CASSVPGQPEAFF. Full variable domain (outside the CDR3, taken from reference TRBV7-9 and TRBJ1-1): DTGVSQNPRHKITKRGQNVTFRCDPISEHNRLYWYRQTLGQGPEFLTYFQNEAQLEKSRLLSDRFSAERPKGSFSTLEIQRTEQGDSAMYLCASSVPGQPEAFFGQGTRLTVV.

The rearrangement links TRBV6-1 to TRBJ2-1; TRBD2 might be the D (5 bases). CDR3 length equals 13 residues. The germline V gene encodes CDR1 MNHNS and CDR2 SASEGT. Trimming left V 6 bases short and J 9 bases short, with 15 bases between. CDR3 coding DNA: TGTGCCAGCAGACCTTTAGCGCCTCCTGAGCAGTTCTTC. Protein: CASRPLAPPEQFF.

CDR3 nucleotides: TGTGCCAGTAGCCCACAAGTGAACACTGAAGCTTTCTTT. Translated: CASSPQVNTEAFF. The genes are TRBV19 and TRBJ1-1, with no clear D. The V end lost 6 bases, the J end lost 0 bases, and 8 bases lay between the germline ends. Germline CDR1 and CDR2: LNHDA and SQIVND (reference sequence). The CDR3 loop spans 13 amino acids.

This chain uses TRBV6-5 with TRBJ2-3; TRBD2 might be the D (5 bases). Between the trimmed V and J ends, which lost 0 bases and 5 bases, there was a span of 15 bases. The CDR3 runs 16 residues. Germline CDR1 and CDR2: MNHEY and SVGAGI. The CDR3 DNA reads TGTGCCAGCAGTTACTCTGGCGGGCTGCCGTTAGATACGCAGTATTTT. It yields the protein CASSYSGGLPLDTQYF.

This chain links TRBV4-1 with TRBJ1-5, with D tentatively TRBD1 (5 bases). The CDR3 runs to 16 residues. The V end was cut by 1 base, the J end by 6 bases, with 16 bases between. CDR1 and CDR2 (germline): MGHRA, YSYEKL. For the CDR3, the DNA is TGCGCCAGCAGCCAAGTTGAGGTCAGGGCTGGTCAGCCCCAGCATTTT. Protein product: CASSQVEVRAGQPQHF.

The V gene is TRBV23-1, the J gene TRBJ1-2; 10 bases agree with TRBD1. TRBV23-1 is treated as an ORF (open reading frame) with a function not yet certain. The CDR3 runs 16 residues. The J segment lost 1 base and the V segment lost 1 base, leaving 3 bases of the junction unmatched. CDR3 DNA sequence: TGCGCCAGCAGTCAATACGGGACAGGGGATAACTATGGCTACACCTTC. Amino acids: CASSQYGTGDNYGYTF.